This record concerns one TCR beta chain sequence. Libraries were prepared by immunoSEQ multiplex PCR; TCRdb keeps only in-frame clonotypes and omits some of them. The sample holds around 180,000 clones, roughly 91% seen once. Trimming removed 2 bases from V and 5 bases from J, with 13 bases in between. Germline values: CDR1 GTSNPN, CDR2 SVGIG (reference sequence). CDR3 size: 13 residues. The data belong to a study of shared clonotypes between healthy human individuals. Sequenced input: naive CD4+ T cells sorted from blood. The subset denotes: CD45RA+ positively selected. The chain recombines TRBV30 with TRBJ2-7; D perhaps matches TRBD2 (5 bases). This clonotype was sampled from a woman aged 30 to 39 in good health. The CDR3, as DNA: TGTGCCTGGAGTAAGGGAGCGCCGAACGAGCAGTACTTC. Protein: CAWSKGAPNEQYF.